What follows are 26 T cell receptor beta chains derived from one specimen sequenced in a study of blood T cell repertoires in COVID-19. Sequencing used immunoSEQ multiplex PCR; TCRdb keeps in-frame clones, though not all of them. The repertoire holds over 150,000 clones, with 94% as singletons. The specimen was peripheral blood. The receptors were gathered from a man between 25 and 39 years old with COVID-19, enrolled during active disease.

The chain combines TRBV18 with TRBJ1-2, with D possibly being TRBD1 (6 bases). Deletions cut 0 bases from V and 6 bases from J, with 14 bases between. Germline CDR1 reads KGHSH; CDR2 reads LQKENI. The CDR3 totals 15 residues. CDR3 DNA: TGTGCCAGCTCACCACCGTTTCGCAGGGGCGATGGCTACACCTTC. Translation: CASSPPFRRGDGYTF.

This clone was detected only once. The rearrangement uses TRBV7-2 and TRBJ2-3; D unclear. The CDR3 is 14 amino acids. The V gene lost 0 bases and the J gene lost 5 bases, with 9 bases spanning the gap. Germline V lookup: CDR1 SGHTA, CDR2 FQGNSA. The CDR3 loop is CASSLASRGDTQYF. The CDR3 DNA reads TGTGCCAGCAGCTTAGCCTCGCGAGGAGATACGCAGTATTTT.

V is TRBV7-9 and J is TRBJ2-3, with D possibly being TRBD2 (7 bases). The CDR3 contains 15 residues. Germline CDR1 reads SEHNR; CDR2 reads FQNEAQ (reference sequence). V was trimmed by 5 bases and J by 4 bases, leaving 16 bases between them. CDR3 bases: TGTGCCAGCAGCCCGGGGTCCGGGGGGCCAGATACGCAGTATTTT. As protein: CASSPGSGGPDTQYF.

The count of this clone is one. This chain uses TRBV2 with TRBJ1-4, with 7 bases matching TRBD1. Trimming cost V 6 bases and J 8 bases; bases outside gene matches: 9. Germline-derived CDR1 and CDR2 are SNHLY and FYNNEI. The CDR3 is made up of 14 amino acids. The CDR3 loop reads CASRLEGAREKLFF. The CDR3 DNA sequence: TGTGCCAGCAGATTGGAGGGGGCACGGGAAAAACTGTTTTTT.

The rearrangement joins TRBV5-1 to TRBJ2-3, with 12 nucleotides matching TRBD2. V was pared by 0 bases and J by 10 bases, with 6 bases of the junction left unmatched. The germline V gene encodes CDR1 SGHRS and CDR2 YFSETQ. The CDR3 consists of 15 residues. The CDR3 coding sequence is TGCGCCAGCAGCTTGGCTAGCGGGGGGGCTAGCTCGCAGTATTTT. It is translated as CASSLASGGASSQYF.

The V and J genes are TRBV10-3 and TRBJ1-5; D gene unclear. V was cut by 4 bases and J by 0 bases, with 7 bases left in between. The CDR3 totals 14 residues. Germline V lookup: CDR1 ENHRY, CDR2 SYGVKD. As DNA, the CDR3 is TGTGCCATCAGTGGTATTAATAGCAATCAGCCCCAGCATTTT. Its translation: CAISGINSNQPQHF.

The chain has TRBV4-1 and TRBJ1-6, with D unclear. The CDR3 has 14 residues. V was cut by 0 bases and J by 7 bases, with 7 bases left in between. Germline V gene sequence: CDR1 MGHRA, CDR2 YSYEKL. The CDR3 nucleotides read TGCGCCAGCAGCCAAGATGAGGGAAATTCACCCCTCCACTTT. Protein sequence: CASSQDEGNSPLHF.

The genes are TRBV5-1 and TRBJ2-2; 9 nucleotides match TRBD2. The germline V gene has CDR1 SGHRS and CDR2 YFSETQ. This CDR3 contains 16 residues. J gave up 3 bases and V 0 bases, and 3 bases lay outside the gene matches. Here the CDR3 reads CASSLGLAGYTGELFF. The CDR3 coding sequence is TGCGCCAGCAGCTTGGGGCTAGCGGGGTACACCGGGGAGCTGTTTTTT. Variable domain in full (rest from reference TRBV5-1 and TRBJ2-2): KAGVTQTPRYLIKTRGQQVTLSCSPISGHRSVSWYQQTPGQGLQFLFEYFSETQRNKGNFPGRFSGRQFSNSRSEMNVSTLELGDSALYLCASSLGLAGYTGELFFGEGSRLTVL.

This clone has a single count. V gene TRBV30 combines with J gene TRBJ2-5; 12 bases are a match to TRBD2. J was trimmed by 4 bases and V by 5 bases; bases with no gene match: 5. The CDR3 sequence is 14 residues long. The germline V gene encodes CDR1 GTSNPN and CDR2 SVGIG (reference sequence). The CDR3 region is CAWSSSGGAETQYF. The CDR3 coding sequence is TGTGCCTGGTCGTCTAGCGGGGGGGCAGAGACCCAGTACTTC.

The CDR3 reads CASSHGAGLGGDTQYF. In DNA form, the CDR3 reads TGTGCCAGCAGCCACGGAGCGGGGTTGGGGGGAGATACGCAGTATTTT. The genes are TRBV3-1 (or the pseudogene TRBV3-2) and TRBJ2-3, with 7 bases matching TRBD2. Germline V gene data show CDR1 as LGHDT and CDR2 as YNNKEL (reference sequence). This CDR3 contains 16 residues. The junction had 11 bases not matched to a gene; V was cut back by 3 bases and J by 5 bases.

This clone was seen only a few times. This chain joins TRBV5-1 and TRBJ2-1; D possibly corresponds to TRBD2 (6 bases). V dropped 2 bases and J dropped 7 bases, with 16 bases sitting between them. The CDR3 extends over 15 amino acids. The germline CDR1 and CDR2 sequences are SGHRS and YFSETQ. The CDR3 DNA reads as TGCGCCAGCAGCTTAGCGGGTCCCGCCAGGAATGAGCAGTTCTTC. This translates into CASSLAGPARNEQFF.

The chain uses TRBV3-1 (or the pseudogene TRBV3-2) and TRBJ2-1; 9 bases map to TRBD2. This CDR3 is built from 14 residues. After removal of 0 bases from V and 10 bases from J, the junction contained 4 bases not matched to a gene. Germline lookup yields CDR1 LGHDT and CDR2 YNNKEL (reference sequence). CDR3 loop: CASSQERTSAEQFF. CDR3 nucleotides: TGTGCCAGCAGCCAAGAACGGACTAGCGCAGAGCAGTTCTTC.

This clone was detected only once. V is TRBV10-3 and J is TRBJ2-7, with D uncertain. The CDR3 runs 15 residues. The germline V gene encodes CDR1 ENHRY and CDR2 SYGVKD. Trimming took 6 bases from V and 0 from J, leaving 15 bases between them. The chain's CDR3 is CAISKTLTPSYEQYF. The CDR3 DNA reads as TGTGCCATCAGCAAAACCCTAACTCCCTCCTACGAGCAGTACTTC.

V is TRBV6-5 and J is TRBJ2-7; 11 bases agree with TRBD1. Germline loops: CDR1 MNHEY, CDR2 SVGAGI. V dropped 2 bases and J dropped 6; count of bases not matched to a gene: 6. There are 15 residues in the CDR3. This CDR3 reads CASSYAGQGAGEQYF. The CDR3 nucleotides read TGTGCCAGCAGTTACGCCGGACAGGGGGCTGGCGAGCAGTACTTC.

This chain uses TRBV5-4 with TRBJ2-2; D is possibly TRBD2 (6 bases). Germline V gene sequence: CDR1 SGHNT, CDR2 YYREEE (reference sequence). V was pared by 4 bases and J by 4 bases, with 17 bases between. CDR3 length: 16 residues. CDR3 DNA sequence: TGTGCCAGCAGCCCCGGCGGACGGGGGAGCACCGGGGAGCTGTTTTTT. It encodes CASSPGGRGSTGELFF.

The genes are TRBV7-9 and TRBJ1-1; weak D call: TRBD1 (5 bases). The CDR3 extends over 14 amino acids. V dropped 7 bases and J dropped 0 bases, with 12 bases sitting between them. The germline V gene encodes CDR1 SEHNR and CDR2 FQNEAQ (reference sequence). The CDR3 loop reads CASILTAMNTEAFF. The CDR3 DNA is TGTGCCAGCATCCTGACAGCAATGAACACTGAAGCTTTCTTT.

On this clone: This specimen includes other DNA sequences encoding the same CDR3. V is TRBV12-3 or TRBV12-4 and J is TRBJ1-2; a possible D gene is TRBD1 (6 bases). This CDR3 is built from 13 residues. V dropped 6 bases and J dropped 2 bases, with 10 bases sitting between them. The CDR3 spells CASSRGRNYGYTF. CDR3 nucleotides: TGTGCCAGCAGCAGGGGACGGAACTATGGCTACACCTTC.

The chain employs TRBV3-1 (or the pseudogene TRBV3-2) and TRBJ2-1; possible D gene TRBD2, 5 bases. The length of the CDR3 is 12 residues. V was pared by 0 bases and J by 9 bases, with 6 bases between. Germline CDR1 and CDR2: LGHDT and YNNKEL (reference sequence). The CDR3, as DNA: TGTGCCAGCAGCCAAGATGCGGGTGAGCAGTTCTTC. Its protein product is CASSQDAGEQFF.

This chain uses TRBV25-1 with TRBJ2-5, with 8 bases that match TRBD2. The CDR3 runs to 14 residues. J gave up 1 base and V 5 bases, and 3 bases lay outside the gene matches. CDR1 is MGHDK, CDR2 SYGVNS, per germline. The CDR3 nucleotides are TGTGCCAGCAGTCCGGGGGGGGGCCAAGAGACCCAGTACTTC. Translating it yields CASSPGGGQETQYF.

This rearrangement joins TRBV6-4 to TRBJ2-1; 7 positions agree with TRBD1. Germline-derived CDR1 and CDR2 are MRHNA and SNTAGT. This CDR3 spans 16 amino acids. V trimming: 0 bases; J trimming: 2 bases; junction bases outside the gene matches: 4. The CDR3 protein is CASSDSGRGTYNEQFF. For the CDR3, the DNA is TGTGCCAGCAGTGACTCGGGCAGGGGGACCTACAATGAGCAGTTCTTC.

The chain recombines TRBV6-5 with TRBJ1-5; D call uncertain. Trimming removed 4 bases at V and 5 bases at J, with 6 bases between. The length of the CDR3 is 12 residues. Germline V lookup: CDR1 MNHEY, CDR2 SVGAGI. The chain's CDR3 is CASSSGDQPQHF. Written as DNA, the CDR3 is TGTGCCAGCAGTTCAGGCGATCAGCCCCAGCATTTT.

This sequence joins TRBV5-5 and TRBJ1-6, with 7 bases aligning to TRBD1. Losses at the gene ends were 3 bases for V and 5 bases for J; bases not matched to a gene: 11. Germline CDR1 is SGHKS and CDR2 is YYEKEE (reference sequence). This CDR3 spans 17 amino acids. CDR3 coding DNA: TGTGCCAGCAGCTCCGATCGGGACAGAAATAATAATTCACCCCTCCACTTT. Translated, it gives CASSSDRDRNNNSPLHF.

V and J are TRBV27 and TRBJ2-1; weak D call: TRBD2 (5 bases). Trimming took 4 bases from V and 9 from J, leaving 19 bases between them. The germline V gene encodes CDR1 MNHEY and CDR2 SMNVEV (reference sequence). The CDR3 runs 15 residues. The CDR3 protein is CASSSLSTIKSEQFF. As DNA, the CDR3 is TGTGCCAGCAGTTCCCTCTCGACTATTAAGAGTGAGCAGTTCTTC.

This clone was found a few times. The rearrangement links TRBV5-3 to TRBJ1-4; 7 bases match TRBD1. TRBV5-3 is labeled an ORF, and its function is uncertain. This CDR3 has 13 residues. V was pared by 8 bases and J by 5 bases, with 6 bases of the junction left unmatched. This CDR3 is CARPTGRNEKLFF. CDR3 DNA: TGTGCCAGGCCGACAGGGAGGAATGAAAAACTGTTTTTT.

The chain joins TRBV5-4 to TRBJ1-6; a weak D match, TRBD1 (5 bases). The germline V gene has CDR1 SGHNT and CDR2 YYREEE (reference sequence). V shed 4 bases and J shed 5 bases, with 13 bases lying between them. The CDR3 runs 15 residues. The CDR3 DNA is TGTGCCAGCAGCCTTGACAGCCTAGATAATTCACCCCTCCACTTT. Its protein product is CASSLDSLDNSPLHF.

The chain links TRBV5-4 to TRBJ2-5; D is ambiguous. The V and J ends lost 1 base and 5 bases respectively, with 9 bases between them. In germline, CDR1 is SGHNT, CDR2 YYREEE (reference sequence). The CDR3 has 13 amino acids. DNA for the CDR3: TGTGCCAGCAGCTTGTATAACGCGGAGACCCAGTACTTC. It encodes CASSLYNAETQYF.